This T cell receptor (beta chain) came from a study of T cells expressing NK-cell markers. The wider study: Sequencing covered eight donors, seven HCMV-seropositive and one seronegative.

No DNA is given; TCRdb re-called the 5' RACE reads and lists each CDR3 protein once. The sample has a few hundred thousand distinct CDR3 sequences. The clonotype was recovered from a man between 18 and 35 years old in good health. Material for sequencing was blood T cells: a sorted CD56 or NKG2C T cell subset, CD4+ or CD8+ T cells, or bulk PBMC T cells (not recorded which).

CDR3 in amino acids: CASSLGKQGPVSYEHYF. V usage is TRBV5-1 and J usage is TRBJ2-7; the D call of TRBD1 rests on TCRdb alone, since no DNA is present to check it. The CDR3 has 17 amino acids. Germline values: CDR1 SGHRS, CDR2 YFSETQ.